The clone carrying this T cell receptor beta chain came up many times. Its antigen is currently unknown. This sample is drawn from a study of breast tumors, draining lymph nodes, adjacent tissues. With 2 bases clipped from V and 4 bases from J, the junction kept 20 bases outside the gene matches. Germline loops: CDR1 LGHNA, CDR2 YNFKEQ. The CDR3 loop spans 20 amino acids. Findings and limits, study-wide: Tumors had less TCR diversity than lymph nodes, more than nontumor tissue.

One entry per CDR3 protein results from TCRdb running MiXCR on the multiplex PCR reads. The sample has tens of thousands of distinct CDR3 sequences, more than 20% seen once. The sample was breast tumor tissue. The sequence was obtained from a female donor with breast cancer. Some clones in this sample may be carry-over from other donors' samples. The gene calls are TRBV4-2 and TRBJ1-3; TRBD1 agrees at 7 bases. CDR3 loop: CASSQTNVYFQGEVGNTIYF. For the CDR3, the DNA is TGTGCCAGCAGCCAAACCAATGTATACTTCCAGGGGGAAGTCGGAAACACCATATATTTT.